This T cell receptor (beta chain) came from a study of cytotoxic CD8 clonotypes in ibrutinib-treated CLL. In the study overall: The patients comprised roughly 12 relapsed/refractory and around 14 treatment-naive cases, roughly 18 IGHV unmutated.

Regarding the study as a whole: The study found baseline clonality above age-matched healthy donors, tracking circulating CD8+ T-cell counts. Clonality increased with ibrutinib response but returned toward baseline at progression.

The protocol was immunoSEQ multiplex PCR, while the TCRdb copy is restricted to in-frame clones and leaves out a portion. The sample records some 200,000 clones, 55% to 85% being singletons. The germline CDR1 and CDR2 sequences are SGHAT and FQDESV (reference sequence). Trimming took off 3 bases at V and 1 base at J, with 9 bases between the two ends. The CDR3 length is 15 residues. For this clone: Its antigen is unknown.

As input for TCR beta libraries, approximately 2 micrograms of genomic DNA came from cryopreserved PBMCs. The sample was PBMCs, taken after 24 months of ibrutinib treatment. The V call is TRBV11-1, the J call TRBJ2-2, with D perhaps TRBD1 (5 bases). The TCR comes from a human donor with chronic lymphocytic leukemia. CDR3 loop: CASSFQGLNTGELFF. The CDR3, as DNA: TGTGCCAGCAGCTTTCAGGGCCTGAACACCGGGGAGCTGTTTTTT.